The TCR beta chain under discussion was sequenced for a study of blood T cell repertoires in COVID-19. Study-level information: T cells, B-cell-depleted T cells, or PBMCs provided the cDNA or gDNA that served as material.

Patients in Seattle were enrolled during active infection, then followed longitudinally. J gave up 9 bases and V 4 bases, and 12 bases lay outside the gene matches. The CDR3 totals 16 residues. Germline CDR1 reads SGHTA; CDR2 reads FQGNSA. Only a few counts were recorded for this clone. Clones were sequenced by immunoSEQ multiplex PCR, and TCRdb holds only the in-frame ones, with some missing. The sample includes 150,000 to 200,000 clones, roughly 90% of them seen just once. The gene calls are TRBV7-2 and TRBJ1-6, with TRBD1 matching 7 bases. Sequencing was done on a sample of peripheral blood. The receptor was derived from a woman aged 60-75 years with COVID-19, enrolled during active disease. CDR3 sequence reads: CASSSRGQVWSSPLHF. The CDR3 DNA is TGTGCCAGCAGCTCCCGAGGACAGGTTTGGAGTTCACCCCTCCACTTT.